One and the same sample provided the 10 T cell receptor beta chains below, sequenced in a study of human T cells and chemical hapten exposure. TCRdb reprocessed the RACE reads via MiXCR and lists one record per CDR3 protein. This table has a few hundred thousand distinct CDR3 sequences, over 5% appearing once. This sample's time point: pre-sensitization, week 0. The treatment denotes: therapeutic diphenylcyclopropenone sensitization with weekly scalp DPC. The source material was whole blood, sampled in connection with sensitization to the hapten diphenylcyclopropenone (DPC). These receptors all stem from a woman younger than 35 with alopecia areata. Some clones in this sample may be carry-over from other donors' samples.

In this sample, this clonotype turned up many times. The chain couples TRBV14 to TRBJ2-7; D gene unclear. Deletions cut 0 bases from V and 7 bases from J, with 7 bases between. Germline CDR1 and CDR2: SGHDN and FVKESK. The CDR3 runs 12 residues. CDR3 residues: CASSQEATEQYF. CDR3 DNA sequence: TGTGCCAGCAGCCAAGAAGCCACTGAGCAGTACTTC.

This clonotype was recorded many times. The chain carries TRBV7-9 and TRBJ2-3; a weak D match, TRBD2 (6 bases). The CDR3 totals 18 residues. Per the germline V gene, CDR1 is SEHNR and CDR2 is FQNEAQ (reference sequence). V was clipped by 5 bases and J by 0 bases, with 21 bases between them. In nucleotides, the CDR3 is TGTGCCAGCAGCCCAAGGTCGAAAGTGGGGACTAGCACAGATACGCAGTATTTT. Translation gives CASSPRSKVGTSTDTQYF.

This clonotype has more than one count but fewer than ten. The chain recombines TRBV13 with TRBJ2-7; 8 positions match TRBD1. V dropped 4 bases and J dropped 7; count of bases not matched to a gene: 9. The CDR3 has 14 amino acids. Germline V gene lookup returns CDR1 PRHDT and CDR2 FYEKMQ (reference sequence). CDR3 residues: CASSSGTGVREQYF. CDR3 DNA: TGTGCCAGCAGCTCCGGGACAGGAGTACGAGAGCAGTACTTC.

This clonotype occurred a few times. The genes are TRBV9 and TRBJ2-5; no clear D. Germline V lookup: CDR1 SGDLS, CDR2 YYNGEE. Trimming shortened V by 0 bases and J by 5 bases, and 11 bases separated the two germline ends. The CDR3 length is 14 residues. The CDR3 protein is CASSVGPSPETQYF. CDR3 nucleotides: TGTGCCAGCAGCGTAGGTCCCTCCCCGGAGACCCAGTACTTC.

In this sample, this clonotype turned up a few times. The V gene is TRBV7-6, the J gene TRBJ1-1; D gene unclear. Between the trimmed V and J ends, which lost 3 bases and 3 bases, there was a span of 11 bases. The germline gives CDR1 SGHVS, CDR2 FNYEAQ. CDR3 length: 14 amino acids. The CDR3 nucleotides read TGTGCCAGCAGCTTCCATCCACCGGACACTGAAGCTTTCTTT. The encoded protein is CASSFHPPDTEAFF.

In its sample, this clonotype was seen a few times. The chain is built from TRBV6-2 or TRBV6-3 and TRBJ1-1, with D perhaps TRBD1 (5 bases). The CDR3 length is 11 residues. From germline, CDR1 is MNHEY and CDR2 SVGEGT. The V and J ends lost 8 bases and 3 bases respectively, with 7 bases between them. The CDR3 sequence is CASEGYTEAFF. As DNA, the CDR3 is TGTGCCAGCGAGGGGTACACTGAAGCTTTCTTT.

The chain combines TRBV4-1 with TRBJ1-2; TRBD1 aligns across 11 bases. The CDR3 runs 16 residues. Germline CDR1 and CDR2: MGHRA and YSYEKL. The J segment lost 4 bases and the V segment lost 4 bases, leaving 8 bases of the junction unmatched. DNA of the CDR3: TGCGCCAGCAGCCGGGGACAGGGGGGCCTTATCTATGGCTACACCTTC. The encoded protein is CASSRGQGGLIYGYTF.

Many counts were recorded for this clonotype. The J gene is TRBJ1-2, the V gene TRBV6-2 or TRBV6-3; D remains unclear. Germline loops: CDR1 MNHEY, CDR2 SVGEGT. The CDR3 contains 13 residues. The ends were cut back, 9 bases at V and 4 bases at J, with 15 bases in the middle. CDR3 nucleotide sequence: TGTGCCAGTATGGACCCGGGAGGCTATGGCTACACCTTC. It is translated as CASMDPGGYGYTF.

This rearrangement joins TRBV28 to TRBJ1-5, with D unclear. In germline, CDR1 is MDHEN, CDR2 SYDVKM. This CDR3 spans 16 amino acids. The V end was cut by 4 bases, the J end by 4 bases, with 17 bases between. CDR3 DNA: TGTGCCAGCAGTTCCCCCACCGGCCAGTTAAATCAGCCCCAGCATTTT. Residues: CASSSPTGQLNQPQHF.

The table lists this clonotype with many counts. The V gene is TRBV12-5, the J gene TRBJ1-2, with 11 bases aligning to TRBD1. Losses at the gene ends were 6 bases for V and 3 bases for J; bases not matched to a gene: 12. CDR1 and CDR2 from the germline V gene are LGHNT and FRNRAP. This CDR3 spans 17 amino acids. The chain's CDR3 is CASGPGTGGLNDYGYTF. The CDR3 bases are TGTGCTAGTGGCCCTGGGACAGGGGGTCTTAATGACTATGGCTACACCTTC.